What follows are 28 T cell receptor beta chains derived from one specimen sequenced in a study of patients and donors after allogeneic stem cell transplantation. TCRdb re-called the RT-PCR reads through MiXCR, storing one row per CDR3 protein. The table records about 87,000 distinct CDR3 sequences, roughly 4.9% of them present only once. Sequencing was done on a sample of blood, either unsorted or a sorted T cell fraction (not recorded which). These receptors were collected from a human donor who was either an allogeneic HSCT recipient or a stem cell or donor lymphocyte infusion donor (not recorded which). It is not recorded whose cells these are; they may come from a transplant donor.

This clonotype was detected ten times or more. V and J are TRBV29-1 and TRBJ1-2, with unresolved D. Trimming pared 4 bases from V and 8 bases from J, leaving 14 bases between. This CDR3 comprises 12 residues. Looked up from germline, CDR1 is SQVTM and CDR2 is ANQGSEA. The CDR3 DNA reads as TGCAGCGTTGGCTATGGGGTGATGGGCTACACCTTC. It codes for CSVGYGVMGYTF.

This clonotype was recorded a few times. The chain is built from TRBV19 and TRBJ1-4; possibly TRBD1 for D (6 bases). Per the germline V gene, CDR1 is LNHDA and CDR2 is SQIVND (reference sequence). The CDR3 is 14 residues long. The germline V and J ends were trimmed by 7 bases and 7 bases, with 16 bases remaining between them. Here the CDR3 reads CASKDWAGVEKLFF. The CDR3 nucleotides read TGTGCCAGTAAAGACTGGGCAGGGGTTGAAAAACTGTTTTTT.

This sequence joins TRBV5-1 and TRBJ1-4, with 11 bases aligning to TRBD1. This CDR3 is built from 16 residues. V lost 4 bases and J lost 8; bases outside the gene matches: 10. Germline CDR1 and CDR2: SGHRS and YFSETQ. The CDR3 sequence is CASSPGTGGLGEKLFF. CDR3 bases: TGCGCCAGCAGCCCCGGGACAGGGGGGTTAGGAGAAAAACTGTTTTTT.

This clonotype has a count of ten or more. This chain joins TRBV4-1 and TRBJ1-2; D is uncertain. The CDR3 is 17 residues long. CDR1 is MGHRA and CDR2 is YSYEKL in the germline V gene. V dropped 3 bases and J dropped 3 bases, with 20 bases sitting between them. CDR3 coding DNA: TGCGCCAGCAGCCACTATCCCCGGGATACCTCTGACTATGGCTACACCTTC. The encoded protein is CASSHYPRDTSDYGYTF.

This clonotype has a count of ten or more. The CDR3 region is CASSYEAGRPQHF. The CDR3 nucleotides are TGTGCCAGCAGTTATGAGGCAGGAAGGCCCCAGCATTTT. V usage is TRBV6-5 and J usage is TRBJ1-5; unclear D gene. CDR1 MNHEY and CDR2 SVGAGI come from the germline V gene. This CDR3 region has 13 residues. V shed 3 bases and J shed 9 bases, with 12 bases lying between them.

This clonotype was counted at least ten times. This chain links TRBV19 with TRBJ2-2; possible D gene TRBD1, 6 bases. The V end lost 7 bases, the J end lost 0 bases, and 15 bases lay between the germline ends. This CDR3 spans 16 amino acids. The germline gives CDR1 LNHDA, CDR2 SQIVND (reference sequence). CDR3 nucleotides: TGTGCCAGTACCTCTGGGTGGACAGCGAACACCGGGGAGCTGTTTTTT. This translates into CASTSGWTANTGELFF.

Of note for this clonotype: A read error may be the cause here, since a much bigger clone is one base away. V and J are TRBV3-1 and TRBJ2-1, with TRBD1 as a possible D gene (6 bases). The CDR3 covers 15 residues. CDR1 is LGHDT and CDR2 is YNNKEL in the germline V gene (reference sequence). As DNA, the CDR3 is TGTGCCAGCACCCCCACAGGGCTCTCCAACAATGAGCAGTTCTTC. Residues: CASTPTGLSNNEQFF.

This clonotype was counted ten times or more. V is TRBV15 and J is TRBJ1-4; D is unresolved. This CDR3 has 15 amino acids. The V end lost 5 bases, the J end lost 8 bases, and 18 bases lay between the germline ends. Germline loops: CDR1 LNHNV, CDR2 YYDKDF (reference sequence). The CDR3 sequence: CATSLRTLVSEKLFF. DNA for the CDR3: TGTGCCACCAGCCTACGGACCTTGGTCAGCGAAAAACTGTTTTTT.

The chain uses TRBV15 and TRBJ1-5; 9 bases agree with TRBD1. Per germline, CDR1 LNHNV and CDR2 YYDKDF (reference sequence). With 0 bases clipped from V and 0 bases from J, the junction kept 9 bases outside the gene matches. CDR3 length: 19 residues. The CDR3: CATSRDRGTGLGSNQPQHF. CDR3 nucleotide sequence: TGTGCCACCAGCAGAGATCGGGGGACAGGGTTGGGTAGCAATCAGCCCCAGCATTTT.

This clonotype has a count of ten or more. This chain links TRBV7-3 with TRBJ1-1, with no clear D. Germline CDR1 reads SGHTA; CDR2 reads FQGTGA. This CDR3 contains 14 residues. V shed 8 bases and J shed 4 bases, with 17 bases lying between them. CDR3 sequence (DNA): TGTGCCAGCCAGAGTGGGGTGGTTGGCACTGAAGCTTTCTTT. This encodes CASQSGVVGTEAFF.

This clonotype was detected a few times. CDR3 region: CASSAGQGYGYTF. CDR3 in DNA: TGCGCCAGCAGCGCGGGACAGGGTTATGGCTACACCTTC. The chain combines TRBV10-1 with TRBJ1-2; 9 positions match TRBD1. This CDR3 has 13 residues. V was pared by 6 bases and J by 5 bases, with 4 bases of the junction left unmatched. Looked up from germline, CDR1 is WNHNN and CDR2 is SYGVQD (reference sequence).

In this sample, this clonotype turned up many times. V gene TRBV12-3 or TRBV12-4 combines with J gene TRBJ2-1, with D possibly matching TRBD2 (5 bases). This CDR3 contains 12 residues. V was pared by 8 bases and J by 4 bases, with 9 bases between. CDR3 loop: CASRWEYNEQFF. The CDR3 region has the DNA TGTGCCAGCCGATGGGAGTACAATGAGCAGTTCTTC.

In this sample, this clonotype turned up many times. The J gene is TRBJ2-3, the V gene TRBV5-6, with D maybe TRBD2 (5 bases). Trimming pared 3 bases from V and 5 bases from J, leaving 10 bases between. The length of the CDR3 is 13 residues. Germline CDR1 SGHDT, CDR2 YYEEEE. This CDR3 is CASSSDWEDTQYF. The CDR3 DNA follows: TGTGCCAGCAGCTCGGACTGGGAAGATACGCAGTATTTT.

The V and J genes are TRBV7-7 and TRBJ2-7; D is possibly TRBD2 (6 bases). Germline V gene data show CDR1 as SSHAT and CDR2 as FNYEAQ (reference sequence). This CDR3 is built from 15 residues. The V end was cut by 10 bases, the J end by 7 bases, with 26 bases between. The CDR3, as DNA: TGTGCCACCTCTGAAGGTCCCAGCGGGTCGGGTGAGCAGTACTTC. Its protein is CATSEGPSGSGEQYF.

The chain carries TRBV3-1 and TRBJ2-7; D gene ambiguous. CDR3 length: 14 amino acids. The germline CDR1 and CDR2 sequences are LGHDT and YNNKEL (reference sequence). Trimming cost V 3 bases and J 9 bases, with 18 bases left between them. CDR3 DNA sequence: TGTGCCAGCAGCCACTTGTCCGTTGGACGCGGGCAGTACTTC. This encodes CASSHLSVGRGQYF.

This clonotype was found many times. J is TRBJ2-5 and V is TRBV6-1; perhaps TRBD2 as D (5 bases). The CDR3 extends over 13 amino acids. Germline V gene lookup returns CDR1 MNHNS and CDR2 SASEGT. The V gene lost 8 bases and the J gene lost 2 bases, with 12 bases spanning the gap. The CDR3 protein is CASGEQYQETQYF. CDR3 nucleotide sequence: TGTGCCAGCGGGGAGCAGTATCAAGAGACCCAGTACTTC.

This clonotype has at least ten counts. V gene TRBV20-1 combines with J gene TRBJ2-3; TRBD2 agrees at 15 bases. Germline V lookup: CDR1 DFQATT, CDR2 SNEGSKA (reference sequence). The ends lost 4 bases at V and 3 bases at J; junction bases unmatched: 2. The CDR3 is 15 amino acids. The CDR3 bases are TGCAGTGCTACCGGGACTAGCGGGAGGACAGATACGCAGTATTTT. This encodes CSATGTSGRTDTQYF.

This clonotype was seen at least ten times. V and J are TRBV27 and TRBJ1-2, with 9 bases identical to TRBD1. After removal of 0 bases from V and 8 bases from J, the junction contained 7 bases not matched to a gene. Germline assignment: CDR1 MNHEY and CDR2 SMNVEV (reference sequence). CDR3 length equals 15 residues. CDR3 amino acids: CASSLSTGTGNGYTF. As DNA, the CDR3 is TGTGCCAGCAGTTTATCAACAGGGACAGGGAACGGCTACACCTTC.

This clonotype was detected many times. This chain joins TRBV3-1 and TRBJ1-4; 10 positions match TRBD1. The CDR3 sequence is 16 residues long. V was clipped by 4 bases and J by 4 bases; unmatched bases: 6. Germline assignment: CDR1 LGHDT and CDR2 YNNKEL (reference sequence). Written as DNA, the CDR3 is TGTGCCAGCAGCCCCTTCCGGACAGGGGGTAATGAAAAACTGTTTTTT. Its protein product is CASSPFRTGGNEKLFF.

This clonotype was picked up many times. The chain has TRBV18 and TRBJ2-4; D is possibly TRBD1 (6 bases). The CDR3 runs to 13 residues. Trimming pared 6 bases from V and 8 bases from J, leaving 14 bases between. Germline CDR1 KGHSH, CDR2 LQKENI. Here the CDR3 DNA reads TGTGCCAGCTCCGAGGGACAAAAGGACATTCAGTACTTC. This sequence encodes CASSEGQKDIQYF.

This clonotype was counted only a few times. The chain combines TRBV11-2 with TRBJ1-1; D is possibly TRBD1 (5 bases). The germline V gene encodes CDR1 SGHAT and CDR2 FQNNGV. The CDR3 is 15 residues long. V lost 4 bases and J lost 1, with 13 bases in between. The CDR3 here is CASSSVRGQNTEAFF. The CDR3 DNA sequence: TGTGCCAGCAGCTCAGTTAGAGGACAGAACACTGAAGCTTTCTTT.

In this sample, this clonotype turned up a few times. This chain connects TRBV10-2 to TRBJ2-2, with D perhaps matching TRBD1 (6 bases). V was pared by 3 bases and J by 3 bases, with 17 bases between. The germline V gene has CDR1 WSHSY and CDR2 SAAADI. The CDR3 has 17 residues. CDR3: CASSDSSRTADTGELFF. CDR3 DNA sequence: TGCGCCAGCAGTGATAGTTCCCGGACAGCCGACACCGGGGAGCTGTTTTTT.

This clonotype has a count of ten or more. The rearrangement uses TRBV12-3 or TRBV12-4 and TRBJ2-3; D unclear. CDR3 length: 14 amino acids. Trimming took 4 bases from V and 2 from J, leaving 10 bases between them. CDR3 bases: TGTGCCAGCAGTTCCTCAACGGTCACAGATACGCAGTATTTT. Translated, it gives CASSSSTVTDTQYF.

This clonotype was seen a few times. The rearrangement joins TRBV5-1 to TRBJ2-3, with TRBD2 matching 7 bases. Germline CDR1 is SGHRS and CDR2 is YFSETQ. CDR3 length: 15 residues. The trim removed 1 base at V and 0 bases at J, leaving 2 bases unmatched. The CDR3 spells CASSLSRGSTDTQYF. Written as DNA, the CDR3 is TGCGCCAGCAGCTTGTCGCGGGGGAGCACAGATACGCAGTATTTT.

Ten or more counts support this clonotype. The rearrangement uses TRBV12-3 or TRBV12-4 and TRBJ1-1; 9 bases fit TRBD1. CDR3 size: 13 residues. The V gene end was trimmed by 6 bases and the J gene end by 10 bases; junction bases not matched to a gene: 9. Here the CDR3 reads CASRSTGGLVAFF. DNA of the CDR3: TGTGCCAGCAGATCCACAGGGGGCTTGGTAGCTTTCTTT.

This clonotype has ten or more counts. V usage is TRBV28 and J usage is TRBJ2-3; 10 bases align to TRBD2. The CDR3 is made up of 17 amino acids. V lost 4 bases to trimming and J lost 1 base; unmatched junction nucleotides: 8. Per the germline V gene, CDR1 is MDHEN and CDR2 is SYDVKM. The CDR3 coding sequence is TGTGCCAGCAGTTCACCGGGACTAGCGACCCGCACAGATACGCAGTATTTT. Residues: CASSSPGLATRTDTQYF.

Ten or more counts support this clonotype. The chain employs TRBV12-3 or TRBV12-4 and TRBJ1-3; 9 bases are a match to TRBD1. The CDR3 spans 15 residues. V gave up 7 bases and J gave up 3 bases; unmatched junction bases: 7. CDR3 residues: CASTWDRAVGNTIYF. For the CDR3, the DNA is TGTGCCAGCACCTGGGACAGGGCGGTTGGAAACACCATATATTTT.

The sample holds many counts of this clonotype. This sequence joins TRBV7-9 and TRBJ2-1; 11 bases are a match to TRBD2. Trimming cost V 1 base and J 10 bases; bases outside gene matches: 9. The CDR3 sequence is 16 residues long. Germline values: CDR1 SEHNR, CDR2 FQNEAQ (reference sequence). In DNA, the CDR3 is TGTGCCAGCAGCTTAGGGCCGGGACTAGCGGTTTACGAGCAGTTCTTC. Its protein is CASSLGPGLAVYEQFF.